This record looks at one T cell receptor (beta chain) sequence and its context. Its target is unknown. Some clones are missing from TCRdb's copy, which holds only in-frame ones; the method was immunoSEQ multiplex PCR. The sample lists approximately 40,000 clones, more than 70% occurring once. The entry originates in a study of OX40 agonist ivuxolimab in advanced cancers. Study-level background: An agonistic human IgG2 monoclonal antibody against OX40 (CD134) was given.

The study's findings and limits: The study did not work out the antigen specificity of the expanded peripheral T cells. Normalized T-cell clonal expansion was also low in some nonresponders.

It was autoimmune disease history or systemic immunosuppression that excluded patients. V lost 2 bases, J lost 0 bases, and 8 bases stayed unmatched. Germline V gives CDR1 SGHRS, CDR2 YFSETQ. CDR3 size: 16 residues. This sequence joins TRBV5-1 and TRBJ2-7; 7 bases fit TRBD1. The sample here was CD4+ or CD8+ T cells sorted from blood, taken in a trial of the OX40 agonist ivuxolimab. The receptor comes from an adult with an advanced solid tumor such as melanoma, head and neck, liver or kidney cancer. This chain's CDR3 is CASSFNPGTDSYEQYF. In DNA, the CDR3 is TGCGCCAGCAGCTTCAACCCCGGGACAGACTCCTACGAGCAGTACTTC.